This T cell receptor beta chain was identified during a study of shared clonotypes between healthy human individuals. The V end was cut by 3 bases, the J end by 5 bases, with 22 bases between. The CDR3 covers 17 residues. Germline V gene sequence: CDR1 SNHLY, CDR2 FYNNEI. In this sample, this clone turned up once. Some clones are missing from TCRdb's copy, which holds only in-frame ones; the method was immunoSEQ multiplex PCR. The sample consists of approximately 940,000 clones, over 75% of them appearing once. The V gene is TRBV2, the J gene TRBJ1-1, with a weak D call TRBD1 (5 bases). The receptor was isolated from a man between 18 and 29 years old in good health. Sequenced material: memory CD4+ T cells sorted from blood. Documented subset: CD45RA-negative fraction. CDR3 nucleotide sequence: TGTGCCAGCAGTGATTCTTTGGGACCCTCGGGCCGGACTGAAGCTTTCTTT. Its protein product is CASSDSLGPSGRTEAFF.